The 4 T cell receptor beta chains below come from one sample, sequenced in a study of OX40 agonist ivuxolimab in advanced cancers. Sequencing was performed with immunoSEQ multiplex PCR; in TCRdb, only in-frame clones are kept and a portion is missing. The sample yields 45,000 to 60,000 clones, 83% seen once. Here the sequenced sample was CD4+ or CD8+ T cells sorted from blood, taken in a trial of the OX40 agonist ivuxolimab. These receptor sequences come from an adult with an advanced solid tumor such as melanoma, head and neck, liver or kidney cancer.

The chain has TRBV5-6 and TRBJ1-1, with 8 bases fitting TRBD1. Germline assignment: CDR1 SGHDT and CDR2 YYEEEE. V trimming: 2 bases; J trimming: 3 bases; junction bases outside the gene matches: 6. The CDR3 length is 15 residues. CDR3 loop: CASSLTGGRDTEAFF. For the CDR3, the DNA is TGTGCCAGCAGCTTAACAGGGGGGAGGGACACTGAAGCTTTCTTT. Full variable domain (rest looked up from reference TRBV5-6 and TRBJ1-1): DAGVTQSPTHLIKTRGQQVTLRCSPKSGHDTVSWYQQALGQGPQFIFQYYEEEERQRGNFPDRFSGHQFPNYSSELNVNALLLGDSALYLCASSLTGGRDTEAFFGQGTRLTVV.

V gene TRBV5-4 combines with J gene TRBJ2-1; 14 bases match TRBD2. CDR3 length equals 14 residues. CDR1 is SGHNT and CDR2 is YYREEE in the germline V gene (reference sequence). V lost 4 bases, J lost 10 bases, and 4 bases stayed unmatched. CDR3 DNA: TGTGCCAGCAGCGGGGGACTAGCGGGAGAGGAGCAGTTCTTC. Translating it yields CASSGGLAGEEQFF. Full variable domain (rest looked up from reference TRBV5-4 and TRBJ2-1): ETGVTQSPTHLIKTRGQQVTLRCSSQSGHNTVSWYQQALGQGPQFIFQYYREEENGRGNFPPRFSGLQFPNYSSELNVNALELDDSALYLCASSGGLAGEEQFFGPGTRLTVL.

The chain joins TRBV7-2 to TRBJ1-1, with D tentatively TRBD1 (6 bases). V was cut by 4 bases and J by 0 bases, with 12 bases left in between. Germline V gene lookup returns CDR1 SGHTA and CDR2 FQGNSA. This CDR3 has 15 amino acids. The CDR3 coding sequence is TGTGCCAGCAGCTCCCAGGGGCCGATGAACACTGAAGCTTTCTTT. Its translation is CASSSQGPMNTEAFF.

This chain uses TRBV14 with TRBJ2-7; D is ambiguous. V dropped 3 bases and J dropped 5 bases, with 17 bases sitting between them. Germline V gene data show CDR1 as SGHDN and CDR2 as FVKESK. The CDR3 totals 15 residues. CDR3 protein: CASSHPTKGTHEQYF. DNA of the CDR3: TGTGCCAGCAGCCATCCGACAAAGGGCACCCACGAGCAGTACTTC.